Below, 22 T cell receptor beta chains from the same sample are listed, as sequenced in a study of technical replicates of blood from several donors (dated by TCRdb to the late 2010s). Library method: the immunoSEQ multiplex PCR assay. TCRdb re-hosts the immuneACCESS table, in-frame sequences only. Its copies lack some clones; in the studies checked, an unresolved V gene accounts for under half of them, and the cause for the rest is not known. Counted in this sample were some 82,000 clones; approximately 94% of them appeared once. The ten largest clones take up about 0.39% of the sample. What was sequenced was T cells isolated from PBMCs. The receptors were gathered from a human donor in good health.

The table lists this clone with a count of one. The V and J genes are TRBV29-1 and TRBJ2-5; no clear D gene. Germline assignment: CDR1 SQVTM and CDR2 ANQGSEA. V dropped 1 base and J dropped 5 bases, with 5 bases sitting between them. The CDR3 consists of 11 residues. CDR3 DNA sequence: TGCAGCGTTGAAGCCAGGGAGACCCAGTACTTC. Encoded protein: CSVEARETQYF.

The chain uses TRBV28 and TRBJ1-5, with TRBD1 matching 9 bases. The germline CDR1 and CDR2 sequences are MDHEN and SYDVKM. The CDR3 loop spans 17 amino acids. The V gene end was trimmed by 4 bases and the J gene end by 4 bases; junction bases not matched to a gene: 11. The DNA of the CDR3 is TGTGCCAGCAGTTCGCCGGGACAGGGCCGTTCTAATCAGCCCCAGCATTTT. Its translation: CASSSPGQGRSNQPQHF.

This chain uses TRBV4-3 with TRBJ2-7; no clear D gene. This CDR3 spans 15 amino acids. The V and J ends lost 0 bases and 0 bases respectively, with 9 bases between them. The germline gives CDR1 LGHNA, CDR2 YSLEER. DNA for the CDR3: TGCGCCAGCAGCCAAGATACAGTCAGCTCCTACGAGCAGTACTTC. This translates into CASSQDTVSSYEQYF.

The chain links TRBV7-9 to TRBJ2-1, with D possibly being TRBD2 (6 bases). The CDR3 consists of 15 residues. Deletions cut 5 bases from V and 3 bases from J, with 14 bases between. Per the germline V gene, CDR1 is SEHNR and CDR2 is FQNEAQ (reference sequence). The CDR3 nucleotides are TGTGCCAGCAGCATACCGGGACTCCTCTACAATGAGCAGTTCTTC. It specifies CASSIPGLLYNEQFF.

V is TRBV4-3 and J is TRBJ1-2, with unresolved D. There are 15 residues in the CDR3. Germline CDR1 is LGHNA and CDR2 is YSLEER. Trimming left V 2 bases short and J 4 bases short, with 14 bases between. The CDR3 is CASSQTAGPFYGYTF. The CDR3 DNA reads as TGCGCCAGCAGCCAAACGGCAGGTCCGTTCTATGGCTACACCTTC.

The rearrangement joins TRBV6-1 to TRBJ2-5, with a weak D call TRBD2 (7 bases). Germline assignment: CDR1 MNHNS and CDR2 SASEGT. There are 14 residues in the CDR3. Trimming removed 8 bases at V and 6 bases at J, with 19 bases between. CDR3 sequence: CASPRGGGSQTQYF. In DNA, the CDR3 is TGTGCCAGCCCTAGAGGGGGGGGTTCCCAGACCCAGTACTTC.

The rearrangement joins TRBV2 to TRBJ2-7, with D unclear. CDR1 and CDR2 (germline): SNHLY, FYNNEI. With 7 bases removed from V and 0 bases from J, the gap between germline ends came to 10 bases. The length of the CDR3 is 13 residues. For the CDR3, the DNA is TGTGCCAGCAAGGCGGTATTCTCCTACGAGCAGTACTTC. Its translation: CASKAVFSYEQYF.

The V call is TRBV15, the J call TRBJ2-7, with 10 bases lining up with TRBD2. Germline CDR1 reads LNHNV; CDR2 reads YYDKDF (reference sequence). J was trimmed by 2 bases and V by 3 bases; bases with no gene match: 4. This CDR3 region has 15 residues. Here the CDR3 DNA reads TGTGCCACCAGCAGGAGGACTAGCGGTACCTACGAGCAGTACTTC. This encodes CATSRRTSGTYEQYF.

This clone was seen just once. The V and J genes are TRBV2 and TRBJ2-1, with D tentatively TRBD2 (5 bases). This CDR3 has 16 amino acids. The V gene's germline CDR1 is SNHLY and CDR2 FYNNEI. V lost 5 bases, J lost 7 bases, and 21 bases lay in between. CDR3 residues: CASSRVPGIETNEQFF. The CDR3 nucleotides read TGTGCCAGCAGTCGGGTCCCCGGGATTGAGACGAATGAGCAGTTCTTC.

This clone was detected once. This chain connects TRBV7-9 to TRBJ1-1; a possible D gene is TRBD1 (6 bases). Trimming removed 4 bases at V and 11 bases at J, with 14 bases between. CDR1 is SEHNR and CDR2 is FQNEAQ in the germline V gene (reference sequence). The CDR3 is made up of 12 amino acids. The CDR3 reads CASSSDSAMAFF. CDR3 sequence (DNA): TGTGCCAGCAGCTCGGACAGCGCGATGGCTTTCTTT.

V is TRBV28 and J is TRBJ1-2; D remains ambiguous. Trimming stripped 3 bases from V and 2 bases from J, with 10 bases between. The length of the CDR3 is 14 residues. Germline V gives CDR1 MDHEN, CDR2 SYDVKM. The CDR3 bases are TGTGCCAGCAGTTTGGGAGGCGAGAACTATGGCTACACCTTC. Translated: CASSLGGENYGYTF.

The J gene is TRBJ2-3, the V gene TRBV5-1; 9 positions match TRBD2. Trimming took 2 bases from V and 1 from J; bases not matched to a gene: 5. Germline CDR1 is SGHRS and CDR2 is YFSETQ. CDR3 length: 16 residues. This CDR3 is CASSFSSGVGTDTQYF. CDR3 nucleotide sequence: TGCGCCAGCAGCTTTTCTAGCGGGGTGGGCACAGATACGCAGTATTTT.

This clone was seen once. V and J are TRBV28 and TRBJ2-7, with 7 bases lining up with TRBD1. Germline-derived CDR1 and CDR2 are MDHEN and SYDVKM. The CDR3 totals 19 residues. V gave up 6 bases and J gave up 2 bases; unmatched junction bases: 22. CDR3 in DNA: TGTGCCAGCAGCGACTTACTCCGGGACAGTACCGACCCTCCCTACGAGCAGTACTTC. Its protein is CASSDLLRDSTDPPYEQYF.

As regards this clone: Other nucleotide sequences from this sample produce the same CDR3. The J gene is TRBJ1-5, the V gene TRBV6-5, with D possibly matching TRBD1 (5 bases). CDR3 length equals 13 residues. Trimming pared 6 bases from V and 2 bases from J, leaving 8 bases between. Germline CDR1 is MNHEY and CDR2 is SVGAGI. The CDR3 is CASSQGGNQPQHF. The CDR3 bases are TGTGCCAGCAGCCAGGGTGGCAATCAGCCCCAGCATTTT.

V and J are TRBV7-2 and TRBJ2-1; no definite D call. This CDR3 is built from 15 residues. The germline CDR1 and CDR2 sequences are SGHTA and FQGNSA. The V end was cut by 1 base, the J end by 0 bases, with 7 bases between. The DNA of the CDR3 is TGTGCCAGCAGCTTAGGAGTGAACTCCTACAATGAGCAGTTCTTC. Residues: CASSLGVNSYNEQFF.

The genes are TRBV6-5 and TRBJ2-1; 11 bases fit TRBD2. V shed 3 bases, J shed 9 bases, and the junction held 7 bases outside the gene matches. The CDR3 length is 15 residues. Germline CDR1 reads MNHEY; CDR2 reads SVGAGI. The CDR3 coding sequence is TGTGCCAGCAGTTATAGTAGCGGGAGGGCCGGTGAGCAGTTCTTC. Translating it yields CASSYSSGRAGEQFF.

This clone appeared a single time. The rearrangement joins TRBV19 to TRBJ1-2, with D hard to call. The CDR3 has 13 amino acids. With 6 bases removed from V and 4 bases from J, the gap between germline ends came to 12 bases. Germline V CDR1 and CDR2: LNHDA, SQIVND (reference sequence). CDR3 nucleotides: TGTGCCAGTAGGAGAGACAACACCTATGGCTACACCTTC. Amino acid sequence: CASRRDNTYGYTF.

This chain connects TRBV19 to TRBJ1-2; D not certain. The V gene lost 0 bases and the J gene lost 5 bases, with 13 bases spanning the gap. There are 15 residues in the CDR3. The germline gives CDR1 LNHDA, CDR2 SQIVND (reference sequence). The CDR3 spells CASSIEREVGYGYTF. The DNA for the CDR3 is TGTGCCAGTAGTATAGAGAGGGAAGTGGGATATGGCTACACCTTC.

The chain carries TRBV29-1 and TRBJ2-1; D remains unclear. With 4 bases removed from V and 5 bases from J, the gap between germline ends came to 9 bases. The CDR3 loop spans 12 amino acids. Germline V CDR1 and CDR2: SQVTM, ANQGSEA. The CDR3: CSVVPLHNEQFF. The CDR3 DNA reads TGCAGCGTTGTCCCACTCCACAATGAGCAGTTCTTC.

The chain carries TRBV7-9 and TRBJ2-7, with D possibly being TRBD1 (6 bases). The germline V gene encodes CDR1 SEHNR and CDR2 FQNEAQ (reference sequence). CDR3 length equals 13 residues. Trimming took 5 bases from V and 2 from J, leaving 10 bases between them. The CDR3 loop reads CASSEDSPYEQYF. DNA of the CDR3: TGTGCCAGCAGCGAGGACAGCCCCTACGAGCAGTACTTC.

This clone occurred once. V usage is TRBV6-6 and J usage is TRBJ2-5, with a weak D call TRBD1 (6 bases). Germline CDR1 is MNHNY and CDR2 is SVGAGI (reference sequence). V was pared by 4 bases and J by 1 base, with 10 bases between. The CDR3 has 14 amino acids. The CDR3 sequence: CASSSQGSQETQYF. CDR3 in DNA: TGTGCCAGCAGTTCGCAGGGGTCCCAAGAGACCCAGTACTTC.

The V call is TRBV27, the J call TRBJ1-2, with D possibly TRBD1 on 5 matching bases. Deletions cut 8 bases from V and 0 bases from J, with 10 bases between. Germline CDR1 reads MNHEY; CDR2 reads SMNVEV (reference sequence). There are 13 residues in the CDR3. CDR3 nucleotides: TGTGCCAGCCGAGACAGAGCTAACTATGGCTACACCTTC. Its protein is CASRDRANYGYTF.